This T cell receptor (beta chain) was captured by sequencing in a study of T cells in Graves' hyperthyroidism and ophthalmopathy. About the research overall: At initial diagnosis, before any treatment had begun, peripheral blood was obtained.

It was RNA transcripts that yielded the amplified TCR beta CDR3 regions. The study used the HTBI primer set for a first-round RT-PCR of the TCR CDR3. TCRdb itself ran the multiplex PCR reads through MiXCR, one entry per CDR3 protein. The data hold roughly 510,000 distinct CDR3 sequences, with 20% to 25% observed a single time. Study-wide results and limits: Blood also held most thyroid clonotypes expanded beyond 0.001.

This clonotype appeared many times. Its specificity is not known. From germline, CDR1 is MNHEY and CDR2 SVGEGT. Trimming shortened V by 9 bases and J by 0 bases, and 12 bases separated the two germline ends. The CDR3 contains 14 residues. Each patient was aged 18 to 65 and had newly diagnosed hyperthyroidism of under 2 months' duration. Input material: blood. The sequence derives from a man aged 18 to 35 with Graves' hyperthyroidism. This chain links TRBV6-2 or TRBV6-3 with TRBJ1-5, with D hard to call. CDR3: CASKREYSNQPQHF. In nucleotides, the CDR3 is TGTGCCAGTAAAAGGGAGTATAGCAATCAGCCCCAGCATTTT.